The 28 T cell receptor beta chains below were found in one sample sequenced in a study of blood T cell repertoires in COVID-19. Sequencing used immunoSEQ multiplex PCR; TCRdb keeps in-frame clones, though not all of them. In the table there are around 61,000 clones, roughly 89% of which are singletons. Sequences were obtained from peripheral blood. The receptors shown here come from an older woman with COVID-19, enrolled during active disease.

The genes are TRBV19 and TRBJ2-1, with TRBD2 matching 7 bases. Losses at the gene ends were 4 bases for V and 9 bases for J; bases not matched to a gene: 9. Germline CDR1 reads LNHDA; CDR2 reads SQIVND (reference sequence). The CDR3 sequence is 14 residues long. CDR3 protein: CASSRAGRFGEQFF. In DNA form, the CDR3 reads TGTGCCAGTAGTAGAGCGGGGCGCTTTGGTGAGCAGTTCTTC. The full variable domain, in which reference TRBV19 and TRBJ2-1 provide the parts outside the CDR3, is DGGITQSPKYLFRKEGQNVTLSCEQNLNHDAMYWYRQDPGQGLRLIYYSQIVNDFQKGDIAEGYSVSREKKESFPLTVTSAQKNPTAFYLCASSRAGRFGEQFFGPGTRLTVL.

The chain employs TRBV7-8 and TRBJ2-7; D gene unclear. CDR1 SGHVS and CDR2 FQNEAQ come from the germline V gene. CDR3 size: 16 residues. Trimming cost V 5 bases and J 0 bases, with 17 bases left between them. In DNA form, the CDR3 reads TGTGCCAGCAGCGCCAGTCTGCAGGCAAGCTCCTACGAGCAGTACTTC. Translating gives CASSASLQASSYEQYF.

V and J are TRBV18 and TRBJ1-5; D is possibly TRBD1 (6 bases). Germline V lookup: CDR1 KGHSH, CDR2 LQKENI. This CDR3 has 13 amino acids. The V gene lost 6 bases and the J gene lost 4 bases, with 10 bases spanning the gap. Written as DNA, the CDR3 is TGTGCCAGCTCTCCCGGACAGAATCAGCCCCAGCATTTT. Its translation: CASSPGQNQPQHF.

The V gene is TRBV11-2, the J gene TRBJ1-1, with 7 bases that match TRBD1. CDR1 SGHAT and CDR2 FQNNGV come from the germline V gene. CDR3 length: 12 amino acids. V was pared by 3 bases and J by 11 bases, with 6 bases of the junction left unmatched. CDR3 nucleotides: TGTGCCAGCAGCTTGGGACAGTCGGGGGCTTTCTTT. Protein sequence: CASSLGQSGAFF.

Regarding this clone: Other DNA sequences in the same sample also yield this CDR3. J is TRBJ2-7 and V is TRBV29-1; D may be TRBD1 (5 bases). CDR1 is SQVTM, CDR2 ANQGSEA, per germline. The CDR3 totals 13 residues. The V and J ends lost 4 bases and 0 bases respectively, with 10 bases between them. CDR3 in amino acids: CSVVQGPSYEQYF. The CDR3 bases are TGCAGCGTTGTCCAGGGTCCCTCCTACGAGCAGTACTTC.

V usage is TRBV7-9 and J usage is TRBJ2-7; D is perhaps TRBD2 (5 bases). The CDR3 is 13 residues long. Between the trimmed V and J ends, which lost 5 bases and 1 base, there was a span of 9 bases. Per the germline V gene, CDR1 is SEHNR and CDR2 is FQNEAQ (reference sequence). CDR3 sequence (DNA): TGTGCCAGCAGCCCCGGGGTTTCCTACGAGCAGTACTTC. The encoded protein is CASSPGVSYEQYF.

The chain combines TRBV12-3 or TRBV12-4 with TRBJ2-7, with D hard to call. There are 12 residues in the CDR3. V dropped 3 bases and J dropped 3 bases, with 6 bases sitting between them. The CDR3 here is CASSFTYYEQYF. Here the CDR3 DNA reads TGTGCCAGCAGTTTCACTTACTACGAGCAGTACTTC.

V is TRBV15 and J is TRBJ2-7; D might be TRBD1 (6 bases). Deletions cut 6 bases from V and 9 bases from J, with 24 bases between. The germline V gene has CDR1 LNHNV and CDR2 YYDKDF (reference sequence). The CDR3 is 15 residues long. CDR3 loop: CATRPGRTDYVGQYF. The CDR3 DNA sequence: TGTGCCACCAGACCAGGAAGGACAGACTATGTAGGGCAGTACTTC.

This CDR3 is CASTSGWGGVATGELFF. In DNA form, the CDR3 reads TGTGCCAGCACCTCTGGCTGGGGCGGGGTCGCCACCGGGGAGCTGTTTTTT. The chain recombines TRBV4-2 with TRBJ2-2; a possible D gene is TRBD2 (6 bases). CDR3 size: 17 residues. Germline V gene data show CDR1 as LGHNA and CDR2 as YNFKEQ. Between the trimmed V and J ends, which lost 7 bases and 4 bases, there was a span of 22 bases.

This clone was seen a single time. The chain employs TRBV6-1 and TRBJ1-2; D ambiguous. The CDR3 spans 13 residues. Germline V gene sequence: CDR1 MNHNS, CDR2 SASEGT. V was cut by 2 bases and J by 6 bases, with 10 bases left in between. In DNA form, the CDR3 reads TGTGCCAGCAGTGAACTCCCCGGGGATGGCTACACCTTC. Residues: CASSELPGDGYTF.

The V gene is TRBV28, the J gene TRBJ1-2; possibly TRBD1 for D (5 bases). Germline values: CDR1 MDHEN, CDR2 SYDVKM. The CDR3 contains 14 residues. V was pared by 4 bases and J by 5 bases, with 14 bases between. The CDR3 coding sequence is TGTGCCAGCAGTTCCGGACAAGACTCATATGGCTACACCTTC. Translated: CASSSGQDSYGYTF.

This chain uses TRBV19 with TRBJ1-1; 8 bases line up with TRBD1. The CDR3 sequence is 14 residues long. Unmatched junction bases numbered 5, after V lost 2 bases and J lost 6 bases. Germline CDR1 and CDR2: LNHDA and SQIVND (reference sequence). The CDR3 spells CASSIMQGAPEAFF. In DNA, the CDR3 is TGTGCCAGTAGTATAATGCAGGGGGCCCCTGAAGCTTTCTTT. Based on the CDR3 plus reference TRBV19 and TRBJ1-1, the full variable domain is DGGITQSPKYLFRKEGQNVTLSCEQNLNHDAMYWYRQDPGQGLRLIYYSQIVNDFQKGDIAEGYSVSREKKESFPLTVTSAQKNPTAFYLCASSIMQGAPEAFFGQGTRLTVV.

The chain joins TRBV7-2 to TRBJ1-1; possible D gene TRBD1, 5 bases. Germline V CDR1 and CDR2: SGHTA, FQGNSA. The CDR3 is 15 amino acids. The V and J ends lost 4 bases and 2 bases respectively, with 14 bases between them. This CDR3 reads CASSSMARANTEAFF. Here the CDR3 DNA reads TGTGCCAGCAGCTCTATGGCCAGGGCAAACACTGAAGCTTTCTTT.

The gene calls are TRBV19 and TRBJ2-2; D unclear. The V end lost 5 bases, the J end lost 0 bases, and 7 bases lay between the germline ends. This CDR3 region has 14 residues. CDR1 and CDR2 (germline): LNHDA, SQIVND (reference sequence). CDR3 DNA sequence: TGTGCCAGTAGTCACAGCCCGAACACCGGGGAGCTGTTTTTT. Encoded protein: CASSHSPNTGELFF.

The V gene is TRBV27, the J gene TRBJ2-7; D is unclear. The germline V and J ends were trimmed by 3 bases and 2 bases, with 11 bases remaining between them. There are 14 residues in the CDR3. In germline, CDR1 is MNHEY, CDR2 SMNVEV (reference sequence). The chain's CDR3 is CASSLISPAYEQYF. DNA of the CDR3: TGTGCCAGCAGTTTGATCTCTCCAGCCTACGAGCAGTACTTC.

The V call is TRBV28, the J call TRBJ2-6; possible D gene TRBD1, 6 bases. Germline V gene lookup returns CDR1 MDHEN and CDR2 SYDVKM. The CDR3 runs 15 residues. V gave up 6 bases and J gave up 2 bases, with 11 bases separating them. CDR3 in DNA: TGTGCCAGCAGCTCCTCAGGGGCTGGGGCCAACGTCCTGACTTTC. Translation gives CASSSSGAGANVLTF. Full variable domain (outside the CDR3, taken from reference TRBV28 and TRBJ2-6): DVKVTQSSRYLVKRTGEKVFLECVQDMDHENMFWYRQDPGLGLRLIYFSYDVKMKEKGDIPEGYSVSREKKERFSLILESASTNQTSMYLCASSSSGAGANVLTFGAGSRLTVL.

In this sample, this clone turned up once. CDR3 bases: TGTGCCAGCAGTTTATTCGGGACTAGCGTCAATGAGCAGTTCTTC. Translation gives CASSLFGTSVNEQFF. The chain couples TRBV28 to TRBJ2-1, with 10 bases that match TRBD2. The germline V gene encodes CDR1 MDHEN and CDR2 SYDVKM. This CDR3 has 15 amino acids. Unmatched junction bases numbered 3, after V lost 1 base and J lost 6 bases.

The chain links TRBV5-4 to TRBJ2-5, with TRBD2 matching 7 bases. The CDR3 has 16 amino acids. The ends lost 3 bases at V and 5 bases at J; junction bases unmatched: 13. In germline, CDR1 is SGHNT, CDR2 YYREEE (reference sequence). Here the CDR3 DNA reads TGTGCCAGCAGCTCAACTAGCGACCCGTGGCGGGAGACCCAGTACTTC. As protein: CASSSTSDPWRETQYF.

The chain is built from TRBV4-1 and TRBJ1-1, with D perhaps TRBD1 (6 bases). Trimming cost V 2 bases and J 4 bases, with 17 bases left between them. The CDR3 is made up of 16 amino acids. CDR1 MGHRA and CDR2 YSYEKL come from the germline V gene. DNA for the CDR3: TGCGCCAGCAGCCAAATACAGGGTTGGCGGGTCACTGAAGCTTTCTTT. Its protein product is CASSQIQGWRVTEAFF.

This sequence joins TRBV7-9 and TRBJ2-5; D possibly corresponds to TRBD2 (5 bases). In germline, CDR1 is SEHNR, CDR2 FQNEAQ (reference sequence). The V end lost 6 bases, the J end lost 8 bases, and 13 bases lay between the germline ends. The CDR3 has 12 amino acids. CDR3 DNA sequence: TGTGCCAGCAGGCCCGAGGGCGGCACCCAGTACTTC. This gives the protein CASRPEGGTQYF.

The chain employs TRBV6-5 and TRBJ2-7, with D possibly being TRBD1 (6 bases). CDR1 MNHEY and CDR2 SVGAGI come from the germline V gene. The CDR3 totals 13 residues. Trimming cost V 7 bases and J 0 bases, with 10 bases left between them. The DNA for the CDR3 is TGTGCCAGCAAGGGACAAAGCTCCTACGAGCAGTACTTC. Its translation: CASKGQSSYEQYF.

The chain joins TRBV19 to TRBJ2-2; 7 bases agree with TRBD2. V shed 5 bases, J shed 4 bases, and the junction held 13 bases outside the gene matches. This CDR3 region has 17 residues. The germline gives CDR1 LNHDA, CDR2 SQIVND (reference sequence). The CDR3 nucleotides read TGTGCCAGTAGTGCGCCTGGACTAGAAGACTTCACCGGGGAGCTGTTTTTT. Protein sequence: CASSAPGLEDFTGELFF.

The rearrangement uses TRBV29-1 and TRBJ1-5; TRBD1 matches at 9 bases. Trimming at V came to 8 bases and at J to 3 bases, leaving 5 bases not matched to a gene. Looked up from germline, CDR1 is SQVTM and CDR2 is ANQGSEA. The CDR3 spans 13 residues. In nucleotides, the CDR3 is TGCAGCACTCGGACAGGGGACAATCAGCCCCAGCATTTT. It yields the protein CSTRTGDNQPQHF.

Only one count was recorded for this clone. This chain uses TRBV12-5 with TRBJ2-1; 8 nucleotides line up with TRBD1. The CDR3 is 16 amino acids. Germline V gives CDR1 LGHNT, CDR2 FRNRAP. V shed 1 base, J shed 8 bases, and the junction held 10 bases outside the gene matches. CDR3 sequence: CASGLALDRAMYEQFF. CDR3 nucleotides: TGTGCTAGTGGTTTGGCCCTGGACAGGGCTATGTATGAGCAGTTCTTC.

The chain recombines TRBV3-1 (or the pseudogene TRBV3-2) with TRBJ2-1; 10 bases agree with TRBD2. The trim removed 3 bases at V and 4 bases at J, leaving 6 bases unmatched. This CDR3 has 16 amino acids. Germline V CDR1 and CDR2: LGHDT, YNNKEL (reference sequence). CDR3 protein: CASSQPGLALYNEQFF. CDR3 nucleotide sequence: TGTGCCAGCAGCCAGCCGGGACTAGCGTTATACAATGAGCAGTTCTTC.

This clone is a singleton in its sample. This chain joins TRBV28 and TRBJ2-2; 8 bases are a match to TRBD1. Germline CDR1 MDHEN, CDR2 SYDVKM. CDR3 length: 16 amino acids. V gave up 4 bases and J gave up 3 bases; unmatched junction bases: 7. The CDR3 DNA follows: TGTGCCAGCAGTTCCGACAGGGGTGGGTACACCGGGGAGCTGTTTTTT. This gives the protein CASSSDRGGYTGELFF.

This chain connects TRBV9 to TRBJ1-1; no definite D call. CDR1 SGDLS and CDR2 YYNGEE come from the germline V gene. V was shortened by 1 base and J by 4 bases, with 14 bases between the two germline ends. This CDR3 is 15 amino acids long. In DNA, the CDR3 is TGTGCCAGCAGCGTAAGTACAACTTCGGGCACTGAAGCTTTCTTT. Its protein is CASSVSTTSGTEAFF.

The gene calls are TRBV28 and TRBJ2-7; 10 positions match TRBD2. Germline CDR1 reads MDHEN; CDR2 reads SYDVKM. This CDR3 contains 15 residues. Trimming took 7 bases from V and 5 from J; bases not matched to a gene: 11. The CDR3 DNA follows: TGTGCCAGCACCCTGGGCCGAGCGGGAGGGGACGAGCAGTACTTC. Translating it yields CASTLGRAGGDEQYF.